The 7 T cell receptor beta chains given below trace back to one sample, sequenced in a study of blood T cell repertoires in COVID-19. Libraries were prepared by immunoSEQ multiplex PCR; TCRdb keeps only in-frame clonotypes and omits some of them. The sample shows some 260,000 clones, 79% of them seen only once. Sequencing was performed on peripheral blood. Receptor source: a woman in her forties with active or convalescent COVID-19.

The chain combines TRBV5-6 with TRBJ1-5, with D perhaps TRBD1 (6 bases). V was trimmed by 0 bases and J by 5 bases, leaving 15 bases between them. Per the germline V gene, CDR1 is SGHDT and CDR2 is YYEEEE. The CDR3 totals 16 residues. DNA of the CDR3: TGTGCCAGCAGCTTGGGGGGGCCTCGATCCGATCAGCCCCAGCATTTT. Translated: CASSLGGPRSDQPQHF.

The chain uses TRBV20-1 and TRBJ1-5; 9 nucleotides agree with TRBD1. J was trimmed by 4 bases and V by 3 bases; bases with no gene match: 7. In germline, CDR1 is DFQATT, CDR2 SNEGSKA (reference sequence). The CDR3 has 15 residues. The DNA of the CDR3 is TGCAGTGCTAGTGACGGGACAGGGAGTAATCAGCCCCAGCATTTT. Its protein is CSASDGTGSNQPQHF.

V is TRBV6-1 and J is TRBJ2-1; 11 nucleotides match TRBD2. With 4 bases clipped from V and 3 bases from J, the junction kept 5 bases outside the gene matches. Germline lookup yields CDR1 MNHNS and CDR2 SASEGT. CDR3 length: 16 amino acids. CDR3 DNA sequence: TGTGCCAGCAGTGCCCTAGCGGGGGGCCTCTACAATGAGCAGTTCTTC. This sequence encodes CASSALAGGLYNEQFF.

V is TRBV6-2 or TRBV6-3 and J is TRBJ1-6, with a weak D call TRBD1 (6 bases). The CDR3 consists of 13 residues. V dropped 5 bases and J dropped 8 bases, with 10 bases sitting between them. Germline CDR1 MNHEY, CDR2 SVGEGT. The DNA for the CDR3 is TGTGCCAGCAGTAGCAGGGGAGATTCACCCCTCCACTTT. It specifies CASSSRGDSPLHF.

This chain connects TRBV18 to TRBJ2-5; TRBD1 agrees at 9 bases. CDR1 and CDR2 (germline): KGHSH, LQKENI. This CDR3 has 13 amino acids. Trimming took 10 bases from V and 9 from J; bases not matched to a gene: 12. CDR3 amino acids: CATTTGTGFAQYF. The CDR3 bases are TGTGCCACCACCACCGGGACAGGGTTTGCCCAGTACTTC. The entire variable domain, with the rest obtained from reference TRBV18 and TRBJ2-5, is as follows: NAGVMQNPRHLVRRRGQEARLRCSPMKGHSHVYWYRQLPEEGLKFMVYLQKENIIDESGMPKERFSAEFPKEGPSILRIQQVVRGDSAAYFCATTTGTGFAQYFGPGTRLLVL.

The V gene is TRBV6-1, the J gene TRBJ2-7; 7 bases match TRBD1. This CDR3 has 14 amino acids. Germline V CDR1 and CDR2: MNHNS, SASEGT. V was clipped by 1 base and J by 0 bases; unmatched bases: 0. CDR3 DNA sequence: TGTGCCAGCAGTGAAGGGGACAGCTCCTACGAGCAGTACTTC. Encoded protein: CASSEGDSSYEQYF.

This clone was seen a few times. The J gene is TRBJ2-7, the V gene TRBV6-1, with a weak D call TRBD2 (7 bases). V dropped 0 bases and J dropped 6 bases, with 15 bases sitting between them. Germline CDR1 reads MNHNS; CDR2 reads SASEGT. There are 15 residues in the CDR3. The CDR3, as DNA: TGTGCCAGCAGTGAAGCTGTTCGGGGGGCCTTCGAGCAGTACGTC. Translating gives CASSEAVRGAFEQYV.